This T cell receptor beta chain was recorded in a study of glioma-infiltrating T cells. Study-wide points: Gliomas, especially low-grade, showed above-expected tissue-blood divergence; non-neoplastic patients showed below.

For this clonotype: Its antigen remains unidentified. With a much larger clone just one base away, this may be a read error.

TCR alpha and beta CDR3 regions were amplified from RNA using iRepertoire nested multiplex PCR. One-step reverse transcription and amplification started from around 100-400 ng of tissue mRNA or PBMC total RNA. TCRdb itself ran the multiplex PCR reads through MiXCR, one entry per CDR3 protein. The sample lists around 93,000 distinct CDR3 sequences, about 40% occurring once. The CDR3 totals 14 residues. Germline V lookup: CDR1 SGHRS, CDR2 YFSETQ. Specimen: glioma tissue, nonneoplastic brain tissue, or PBMCs (not recorded which). The V call is TRBV5-1, the J call TRBJ2-5; possibly TRBD1 or TRBD2 for D (5 bases each). This receptor was obtained from a human donor with low-grade glioma or glioblastoma, undergoing nonglioma brain surgery, or in good health (not recorded which). The DNA of the CDR3 is TGCGCCGGCAGCTTGCTCGGGACGAAGGAGACCCAGTACTTC. As protein: CAGSLLGTKETQYF.